One sample yielded the 20 T cell receptor beta chains listed below, sequenced in a study of lymphopenia after photon versus proton radiotherapy. Data came from immunoSEQ multiplex PCR; TCRdb stores just in-frame clones and leaves some out. The table has 75,000 or so clones, around four fifths seen once; the top ten hold about 1.3%. Sequencing was performed on peripheral blood, taken from a patient treated with proton-based radiotherapy. The source of these receptors is a man in his sixties with pancreatic cancer.

The chain carries TRBV28 and TRBJ1-1; D is ambiguous. The V end lost 10 bases, the J end lost 2 bases, and 14 bases lay between the germline ends. The CDR3 covers 13 residues. Germline V gene sequence: CDR1 MDHEN, CDR2 SYDVKM. The CDR3 DNA follows: TGTGCCATTTCGAGGAATTATAACACTGAAGCTTTCTTT. It specifies CAISRNYNTEAFF.

A word on this clone: Additional DNA sequences in this sample encode the identical CDR3. This chain joins TRBV20-1 and TRBJ2-7; 7 nucleotides align to TRBD1. V shed 6 bases and J 3 bases; nucleotides not matched to a gene: 2. The CDR3 runs 11 residues. CDR1 is DFQATT, CDR2 SNEGSKA, per germline (reference sequence). The CDR3 nucleotides are TGCAGTGCCAGGGACAGCTACGAGCAGTACTTC. This gives the protein CSARDSYEQYF.

The sample holds a few counts of this clone. Other nucleotide sequences in the sample specify the same CDR3. The chain is built from TRBV19 and TRBJ2-2; no clear D gene. Germline V gene lookup returns CDR1 LNHDA and CDR2 SQIVND (reference sequence). This CDR3 region has 13 residues. Trimming pared 3 bases from V and 6 bases from J, leaving 8 bases between. The CDR3 spells CASSILRSGELFF. CDR3 coding DNA: TGTGCCAGTAGTATTCTTCGGTCCGGGGAGCTGTTTTTT.

This clone showed up just a few times. The rearrangement links TRBV2 to TRBJ1-5; maybe TRBD1 (5 bases). Germline V gene sequence: CDR1 SNHLY, CDR2 FYNNEI. This CDR3 region has 13 residues. V was cut by 8 bases and J by 1 base, with 9 bases left in between. The CDR3: CASSGRSNQPQHF. CDR3 sequence (DNA): TGTGCCAGCTCGGGACGGAGCAATCAGCCCCAGCATTTT.

The rearrangement joins TRBV28 to TRBJ2-2; D tentatively fits TRBD1 or TRBD2 (5 bases each). The CDR3 has 15 amino acids. V gave up 7 bases and J gave up 2 bases, with 14 bases separating them. Germline assignment: CDR1 MDHEN and CDR2 SYDVKM. The CDR3 sequence: CASTFSGANTGELFF. The CDR3 coding sequence is TGTGCCAGCACCTTCTCCGGGGCAAACACCGGGGAGCTGTTTTTT.

The chain joins TRBV14 to TRBJ1-6; 9 positions agree with TRBD1. There are 16 residues in the CDR3. V lost 1 base, J lost 9 bases, and 7 bases stayed unmatched. Germline V gene lookup returns CDR1 SGHDN and CDR2 FVKESK. The CDR3 DNA follows: TGTGCCAGCAGCCAAGGACTGGGACAGGGAAGTTCACCCCTCCACTTT. Its protein product is CASSQGLGQGSSPLHF.

The V gene is TRBV4-1, the J gene TRBJ1-4; D is undetermined. The CDR3 is made up of 14 amino acids. Trimming took 1 base from V and 8 from J, leaving 11 bases between them. Per the germline V gene, CDR1 is MGHRA and CDR2 is YSYEKL. CDR3 sequence (DNA): TGCGCCAGCAGCCAAGCCCCCTCCAGCGAAAAACTGTTTTTT. Translating gives CASSQAPSSEKLFF.

The chain combines TRBV15 with TRBJ2-1; D gene unclear. Germline loops: CDR1 LNHNV, CDR2 YYDKDF (reference sequence). Trimming pared 0 bases from V and 5 bases from J, leaving 8 bases between. The CDR3 sequence is 14 residues long. CDR3 DNA: TGTGCCACCAGCAGAGATAAGTTGCACAATGAGCAGTTCTTC. Its protein product is CATSRDKLHNEQFF.

This chain uses TRBV15 with TRBJ2-1; TRBD1 agrees at 7 bases. CDR3 size: 13 residues. J was trimmed by 6 bases and V by 4 bases; bases with no gene match: 3. CDR1 is LNHNV, CDR2 YYDKDF, per germline (reference sequence). CDR3 sequence: CATSTGQSNEQFF. The CDR3, as DNA: TGTGCCACCAGCACGGGACAGTCCAATGAGCAGTTCTTC.

The chain couples TRBV7-2 to TRBJ2-1; the match to TRBD2 covers 9 bases. CDR3 size: 18 residues. V was pared by 3 bases and J by 10 bases, with 19 bases of the junction left unmatched. Germline V gives CDR1 SGHTA, CDR2 FQGNSA. The CDR3 nucleotides read TGTGCCAGCAGCTTGGGCCCCCAAGGTGGCGGGAGGGCGTACGAGCAGTTCTTC. It encodes CASSLGPQGGGRAYEQFF.

The rearrangement links TRBV7-8 to TRBJ2-1, with 7 bases that match TRBD1. This CDR3 region has 15 residues. Trimming took 1 base from V and 3 from J; bases not matched to a gene: 3. The germline V gene encodes CDR1 SGHVS and CDR2 FQNEAQ. The CDR3 loop is CASSLGGQSYNEQFF. The CDR3 nucleotides read TGTGCCAGCAGCTTAGGGGGACAGAGCTACAATGAGCAGTTCTTC. The entire variable domain, with the rest obtained from reference TRBV7-8 and TRBJ2-1, is as follows: GAGVSQSPRYKVAKRGQDVALRCDPISGHVSLFWYQQALGQGPEFLTYFQNEAQLDKSGLPSDRFFAERPEGSVSTLKIQRTQQEDSAVYLCASSLGGQSYNEQFFGPGTRLTVL.

This clone was recorded once. CDR3 bases: TGTGCCAGCAGCCCTCGAACGGGGACTGGGACATACAATGAGCAGTTCTTC. Protein product: CASSPRTGTGTYNEQFF. The V call is TRBV7-6, the J call TRBJ2-1, with D perhaps assigned TRBD1 or TRBD2 (6 bases each). The CDR3 runs 17 residues. Germline lookup yields CDR1 SGHVS and CDR2 FNYEAQ. Trimming left V 5 bases short and J 4 bases short, with 21 bases between.

This chain connects TRBV2 to TRBJ2-5; possibly TRBD2 for D (6 bases). The CDR3 consists of 15 residues. Trimming pared 3 bases from V and 5 bases from J, leaving 16 bases between. Germline V lookup: CDR1 SNHLY, CDR2 FYNNEI. DNA of the CDR3: TGTGCCAGCAGTGAGCAGGGAGGTGGGTGGGAGACCCAGTACTTC. Its protein is CASSEQGGGWETQYF. The variable domain in full, with the rest retrieved from reference TRBV2 and TRBJ2-5, is EPEVTQTPSHQVTQMGQEVILRCVPISNHLYFYWYRQILGQKVEFLVSFYNNEISEKSEIFDDQFSVERPDGSNFTLKIRSTKLEDSAMYFCASSEQGGGWETQYFGPGTRLLVL.

The rearrangement links TRBV4-3 to TRBJ2-3; no firm D call. The CDR3 spans 12 residues. Trimming removed 0 bases from V and 8 bases from J, with 6 bases in between. In germline, CDR1 is LGHNA, CDR2 YSLEER. Here the CDR3 DNA reads TGCGCCAGCAGCCAAGATGGTTTTACGCAGTATTTT. This sequence encodes CASSQDGFTQYF.

The chain joins TRBV28 to TRBJ1-1; D perhaps matches TRBD1 (6 bases). Germline CDR1 is MDHEN and CDR2 is SYDVKM. The CDR3 is made up of 15 amino acids. Trimming left V 8 bases short and J 3 bases short, with 19 bases between. CDR3 in DNA: TGTGCCAGCTCAGACGACAGGTTTGGGGACACTGAAGCTTTCTTT. Amino acid sequence: CASSDDRFGDTEAFF.

This clone was detected once. The chain recombines TRBV6-5 with TRBJ1-3; D is possibly TRBD1 (6 bases). Germline V gene data show CDR1 as MNHEY and CDR2 as SVGAGI. The CDR3 has 15 residues. Deletions cut 0 bases from V and 1 base from J, with 7 bases between. The CDR3 DNA reads TGTGCCAGCAGTTACTCCAGGGGATCTGGAAACACCATATATTTT. As protein: CASSYSRGSGNTIYF.

This clone has only a few counts. This rearrangement joins TRBV11-2 to TRBJ1-5, with D possibly matching TRBD1 (5 bases). Trimming pared 5 bases from V and 4 bases from J, leaving 9 bases between. The CDR3 totals 13 residues. CDR1 is SGHAT and CDR2 is FQNNGV in the germline V gene. The CDR3 DNA reads as TGTGCCAGCAGCCCGGGACGAAATCAGCCCCAGCATTTT. It yields the protein CASSPGRNQPQHF.

Only a few counts were recorded for this clone. The V and J genes are TRBV5-1 and TRBJ2-1; D is possibly TRBD2 (6 bases). The CDR3 is 15 amino acids. Per the germline V gene, CDR1 is SGHRS and CDR2 is YFSETQ. V lost 0 bases and J lost 5, with 12 bases in between. The CDR3 spells CASSLEMGLNNEQFF. DNA of the CDR3: TGCGCCAGCAGCTTGGAGATGGGACTTAACAATGAGCAGTTCTTC. Full variable domain (missing parts from reference TRBV5-1 and TRBJ2-1): KAGVTQTPRYLIKTRGQQVTLSCSPISGHRSVSWYQQTPGQGLQFLFEYFSETQRNKGNFPGRFSGRQFSNSRSEMNVSTLELGDSALYLCASSLEMGLNNEQFFGPGTRLTVL.

This clone was found a few times. The V call is TRBV28, the J call TRBJ1-5, with D unresolved. This CDR3 comprises 13 residues. In germline, CDR1 is MDHEN, CDR2 SYDVKM. V was clipped by 6 bases and J by 3 bases, with 9 bases between them. The CDR3 DNA reads TGTGCCAGCAGCCCCTTCATCAATCAGCCCCAGCATTTT. Translated, it gives CASSPFINQPQHF.

This chain connects TRBV13 to TRBJ2-5; 10 bases match TRBD1. Losses at the gene ends were 4 bases for V and 4 bases for J; bases not matched to a gene: 18. The CDR3 has 19 residues. Germline V gene lookup returns CDR1 PRHDT and CDR2 FYEKMQ (reference sequence). As DNA, the CDR3 is TGTGCCAGCAGCTCAATGCTAACCTGGACAGGGGGGGTAGGAGAGACCCAGTACTTC. Its protein product is CASSSMLTWTGGVGETQYF. The variable domain in full, with the rest retrieved from reference TRBV13 and TRBJ2-5, is AAGVIQSPRHLIKEKRETATLKCYPIPRHDTVYWYQQGPGQDPQFLISFYEKMQSDKGSIPDRFSAQQFSDYHSELNMSSLELGDSALYFCASSSMLTWTGGVGETQYFGPGTRLLVL.